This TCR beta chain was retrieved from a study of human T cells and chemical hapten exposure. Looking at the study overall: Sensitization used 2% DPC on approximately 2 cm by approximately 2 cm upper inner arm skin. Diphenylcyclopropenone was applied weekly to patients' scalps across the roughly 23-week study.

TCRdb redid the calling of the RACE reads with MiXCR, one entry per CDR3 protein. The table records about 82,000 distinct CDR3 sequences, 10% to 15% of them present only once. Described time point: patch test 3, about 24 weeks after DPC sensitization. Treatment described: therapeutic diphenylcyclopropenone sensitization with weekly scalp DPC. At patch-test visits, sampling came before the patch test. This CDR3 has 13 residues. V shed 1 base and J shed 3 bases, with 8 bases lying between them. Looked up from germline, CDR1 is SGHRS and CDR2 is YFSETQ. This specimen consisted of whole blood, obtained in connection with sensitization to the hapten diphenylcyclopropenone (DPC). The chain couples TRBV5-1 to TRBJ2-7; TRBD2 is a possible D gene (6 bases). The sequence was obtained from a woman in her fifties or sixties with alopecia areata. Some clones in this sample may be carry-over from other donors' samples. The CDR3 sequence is CASSLPSDYEQYF. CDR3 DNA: TGCGCCAGCAGCTTGCCTAGCGACTACGAGCAGTACTTC.